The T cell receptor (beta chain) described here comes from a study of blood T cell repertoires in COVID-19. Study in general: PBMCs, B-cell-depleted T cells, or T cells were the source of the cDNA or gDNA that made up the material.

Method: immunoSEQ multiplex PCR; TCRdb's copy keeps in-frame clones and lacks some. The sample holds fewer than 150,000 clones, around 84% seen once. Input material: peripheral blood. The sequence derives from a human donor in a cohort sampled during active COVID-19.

In DNA, the CDR3 is TGTGCCAGCAGCCCCCGACTAGCGGGGATAAACAATGAGCAGTTCTTC. It yields the protein CASSPRLAGINNEQFF. The chain is built from TRBV3-1 (or the pseudogene TRBV3-2) and TRBJ2-1; 11 nucleotides align to TRBD2. Germline values: CDR1 LGHDT, CDR2 YNNKEL (reference sequence). The junction had 7 bases not matched to a gene; V was cut back by 4 bases and J by 5 bases. The CDR3 covers 16 residues.